The 14 T cell receptor beta chains below all came from one sample that was sequenced in a study of CD8+ T cells in alopecia areata. In each case, RNA was isolated and then reverse transcribed into cDNA as the sequencing template. Sequenced by immunoSEQ multiplex PCR; TCRdb stores in-frame clones only, minus some. The sample yields about 180,000 clones, roughly 63% seen once. The sample consisted of CD4+ T cells sorted from blood, taken at week 0. The origin of the receptors is a human donor with alopecia areata.

The chain is built from TRBV4-2 and TRBJ1-1, with 10 bases that match TRBD1. In germline, CDR1 is LGHNA, CDR2 YNFKEQ. V was clipped by 1 base and J by 7 bases; unmatched bases: 6. This CDR3 region has 15 residues. The chain's CDR3 is CASSQGQTGGGEAFF. Here the CDR3 DNA reads TGTGCCAGCAGCCAAGGGCAGACAGGGGGCGGTGAAGCTTTCTTT.

The J gene is TRBJ2-7, the V gene TRBV7-8, with TRBD2 identical over 13 bases. The CDR3 is 18 amino acids. Germline CDR1 SGHVS, CDR2 FQNEAQ. J lost 0 bases, V lost 5 bases, and 10 bases had no gene match. DNA for the CDR3: TGTGCCAGCAGCCCTGGACTAGCGGGGGCCGTTTTCTCCTACGAGCAGTACTTC. It specifies CASSPGLAGAVFSYEQYF.

The sample holds one count of this clone. The chain has TRBV29-1 and TRBJ2-4, with no clear D. The germline CDR1 and CDR2 sequences are SQVTM and ANQGSEA. CDR3 length: 14 residues. Deletions cut 7 bases from V and 0 bases from J, with 13 bases between. The CDR3 loop is CSALGMGAKNIQYF. DNA for the CDR3: TGCAGCGCACTGGGAATGGGAGCCAAAAACATTCAGTACTTC.

The chain combines TRBV30 with TRBJ2-7; 8 bases agree with TRBD1. Germline V gives CDR1 GTSNPN, CDR2 SVGIG (reference sequence). Unmatched junction bases numbered 5, after V lost 1 base and J lost 3 bases. The CDR3 spans 14 residues. DNA of the CDR3: TGTGCCTGGAGTGAAGGGACAGGCATCTACGAGCAGTACTTC. Its translation: CAWSEGTGIYEQYF.

The rearrangement uses TRBV4-3 and TRBJ1-2; 7 positions match TRBD1. With V trimmed by 0 bases and J by 8 bases, 3 bases remained unmatched. Germline V gene data show CDR1 as LGHNA and CDR2 as YSLEER. CDR3 length equals 13 residues. The chain's CDR3 is CASSQETGEGYTF. The CDR3 DNA follows: TGCGCCAGCAGCCAAGAAACAGGGGAAGGCTACACCTTC.

This clone was recorded only once. The chain uses TRBV5-6 and TRBJ2-7; 8 nucleotides line up with TRBD1. J lost 6 bases, V lost 1 base, and 12 bases had no gene match. The CDR3 totals 16 residues. CDR1 SGHDT and CDR2 YYEEEE come from the germline V gene. CDR3 region: CASSLNLGTGESEQYF. The CDR3 nucleotides read TGTGCCAGCAGCTTGAATTTGGGGACAGGTGAGAGCGAGCAGTACTTC.

This clone has more than one count but fewer than ten. The rearrangement joins TRBV4-3 to TRBJ2-1, with D perhaps TRBD2 (5 bases). Trimming removed 3 bases at V and 10 bases at J, with 16 bases between. The length of the CDR3 is 14 residues. Germline CDR1 is LGHNA and CDR2 is YSLEER. The chain's CDR3 is CASSQDLLGLEQFF. In DNA form, the CDR3 reads TGCGCCAGCAGCCAGGACCTACTAGGACTCGAGCAGTTCTTC.

This chain links TRBV29-1 with TRBJ1-1; TRBD1 matches 10 bases. Germline CDR1 is SQVTM and CDR2 is ANQGSEA. This CDR3 comprises 13 residues. V trimming: 4 bases; J trimming: 10 bases; junction bases outside the gene matches: 9. The CDR3: CSVALKGQGRAFF. CDR3 coding DNA: TGCAGCGTTGCGCTCAAGGGACAGGGGAGAGCTTTCTTT.

V is TRBV7-6 and J is TRBJ2-7; no firm D call. CDR1 SGHVS and CDR2 FNYEAQ come from the germline V gene. V lost 1 base to trimming and J lost 3 bases, with 7 bases between them. The CDR3 consists of 13 residues. The CDR3, as DNA: TGTGCCAGCAGCTTAGGATCGGACTACGAGCAGTACTTC. Translated, it gives CASSLGSDYEQYF.

The rearrangement joins TRBV2 to TRBJ1-2; no reliable D call. Germline V CDR1 and CDR2: SNHLY, FYNNEI. This CDR3 is built from 14 residues. V was trimmed by 2 bases and J by 4 bases, leaving 11 bases between them. CDR3 DNA sequence: TGTGCCAGCAGTGAAAGTAGAGGGAGCTATGGCTACACCTTC. Translated, it gives CASSESRGSYGYTF.

CDR3 nucleotides: TGCAGCGTTACCCACCCTAGCGGGGGGCCAGTTTTGAATGAGCAGTTCTTC. Translation gives CSVTHPSGGPVLNEQFF. This chain joins TRBV29-1 and TRBJ2-1, with TRBD2 identical over 11 bases. Germline CDR1 and CDR2: SQVTM and ANQGSEA. The V gene end was trimmed by 5 bases and the J gene end by 7 bases; junction bases not matched to a gene: 16. The CDR3 covers 17 residues.

This clone was observed a few times. The CDR3 region has the DNA TGTGCCAGCAGTTTACAAAGGACTGAGCAGTTCTTC. Translating gives CASSLQRTEQFF. V gene TRBV28 combines with J gene TRBJ2-1, with no clear D. Germline V gene lookup returns CDR1 MDHEN and CDR2 SYDVKM. The CDR3 covers 12 residues. Trimming removed 2 bases at V and 9 bases at J, with 8 bases between.

V is TRBV5-6 and J is TRBJ1-6; D not certain. Trimming took 1 base from V and 5 from J, leaving 7 bases between them. CDR3 size: 14 residues. Germline values: CDR1 SGHDT, CDR2 YYEEEE. The CDR3 DNA is TGTGCCAGCAGCTTGTGGAGGAATAATTCACCCCTCCACTTT. Its translation is CASSLWRNNSPLHF.

This clone was seen once. The chain links TRBV18 to TRBJ1-2; a possible D gene is TRBD1 (6 bases). Trimming removed 4 bases at V and 1 base at J, with 16 bases between. The CDR3 is 16 amino acids. Germline lookup yields CDR1 KGHSH and CDR2 LQKENI. The CDR3 nucleotides are TGTGCCAGCTCACTGGAACAGGGTCGGGATAACTATGGCTACACCTTC. Residues: CASSLEQGRDNYGYTF. Full variable domain (rest looked up from reference TRBV18 and TRBJ1-2): NAGVMQNPRHLVRRRGQEARLRCSPMKGHSHVYWYRQLPEEGLKFMVYLQKENIIDESGMPKERFSAEFPKEGPSILRIQQVVRGDSAAYFCASSLEQGRDNYGYTFGSGTRLTVV.